One and the same sample provided the 8 T cell receptor beta chains below, sequenced in a study of blood T cells in healthy people across ages. With a J-beta primer mix and a sample-barcoded 5' primer, a second PCR ran roughly 6 to 11 cycles. Each CDR3 protein gets one entry after TCRdb re-called the 5' RACE reads with MiXCR. The top ten clones hold around 24% of a sample with roughly 730,000 distinct CDR3 sequences, roughly 56% of them seen once. Sequencing was carried out using blood. The receptor source for this set is a man in his forties in good health.

This clonotype has just a few counts. The chain links TRBV7-6 to TRBJ2-7, with 8 bases aligning to TRBD2. With V trimmed by 3 bases and J by 2 bases, 12 bases remained unmatched. Germline values: CDR1 SGHVS, CDR2 FNYEAQ. There are 17 residues in the CDR3. CDR3 in amino acids: CASSFSGGAGEPYEQYF. Here the CDR3 DNA reads TGTGCCAGCAGCTTCTCCGGGGGGGCGGGAGAGCCCTACGAGCAGTACTTC.

This clonotype was seen more than once but under ten times. CDR3 in DNA: TGTGCCAGCAGCTTAGGAGGGGGTAATTCACCCCTCCACTTT. Translated: CASSLGGGNSPLHF. V is TRBV7-2 and J is TRBJ1-6; D is perhaps TRBD1 (6 bases). Germline lookup yields CDR1 SGHTA and CDR2 FQGNSA. There are 14 residues in the CDR3. Trimming pared 1 base from V and 6 bases from J, leaving 7 bases between.

This clonotype was seen a handful of times. This CDR3 reads CASSQDWSDTDTQYF. The CDR3 nucleotides are TGCGCCAGCAGCCAAGATTGGAGCGACACAGATACGCAGTATTTT. The J gene is TRBJ2-3, the V gene TRBV4-3; D unclear. From germline, CDR1 is LGHNA and CDR2 YSLEER. The V end lost 0 bases, the J end lost 2 bases, and 9 bases lay between the germline ends. The CDR3 has 15 amino acids.

The chain carries TRBV5-5 and TRBJ2-7; D gene ambiguous. The V end lost 0 bases, the J end lost 3 bases, and 7 bases lay between the germline ends. Germline V gene lookup returns CDR1 SGHKS and CDR2 YYEKEE (reference sequence). The CDR3 extends over 13 amino acids. The CDR3 DNA follows: TGTGCCAGCAGCTTGGAAAGCCACTACGAGCAGTACTTC. Translating gives CASSLESHYEQYF.

V is TRBV4-2 and J is TRBJ2-1; D not certain. Per germline, CDR1 LGHNA and CDR2 YNFKEQ. The CDR3 consists of 19 residues. V lost 0 bases and J 8 bases, leaving 26 bases between the germline ends. Here the CDR3 reads CASSQERLAKGSPLDEQFF. The CDR3 coding sequence is TGTGCCAGCAGCCAAGAACGTTTGGCCAAGGGATCCCCCCTTGATGAGCAGTTCTTC.

A few counts support this clonotype. The chain joins TRBV5-1 to TRBJ2-7; perhaps TRBD1 as D (6 bases). V lost 5 bases and J 4 bases, leaving 16 bases between the germline ends. This CDR3 is built from 14 residues. The germline V gene has CDR1 SGHRS and CDR2 YFSETQ. In DNA form, the CDR3 reads TGCGCCAGCAGAGGGACACTGGGATTTTACGAGCAGTACTTC. It translates to CASRGTLGFYEQYF.

The rearrangement links TRBV5-1 to TRBJ1-4; D remains ambiguous. V lost 4 bases to trimming and J lost 8 bases, with 12 bases between them. This CDR3 has 13 residues. The germline gives CDR1 SGHRS, CDR2 YFSETQ. The CDR3 bases are TGCGCCAGCAGCCCGACCGTCGGGGAAAAACTGTTTTTT. Translation gives CASSPTVGEKLFF.

V and J are TRBV9 and TRBJ2-1, with D perhaps matching TRBD1 or TRBD2 (5 bases each). The CDR3 length is 15 residues. Per the germline V gene, CDR1 is SGDLS and CDR2 is YYNGEE. V was shortened by 3 bases and J by 7 bases, with 17 bases between the two germline ends. CDR3 amino acids: CASSELLGADNEQFF. The CDR3 bases are TGTGCCAGCAGCGAACTCCTCGGGGCCGATAATGAGCAGTTCTTC.